This TCR beta chain was retrieved from a study of blood T cell repertoires in COVID-19. On the study more broadly: The cDNA or gDNA used as material had been derived from T cells, B-cell-depleted T cells, or PBMCs.

V shed 5 bases and J shed 0 bases, with 10 bases lying between them. The germline CDR1 and CDR2 sequences are LNHNV and YYDKDF (reference sequence). The CDR3 loop spans 14 amino acids. The protocol was immunoSEQ multiplex PCR, while the TCRdb copy is restricted to in-frame clones and leaves out a portion. This table holds about 250,000 clones, 88% found once. The sequence came from a woman in her 30s with acute or convalescent COVID-19. The source material was peripheral blood. The rearrangement links TRBV15 to TRBJ1-2; D might be TRBD1 (6 bases). This CDR3 is CATSPGGANYGYTF. CDR3 nucleotide sequence: TGTGCCACCAGCCCGGGGGGCGCTAACTATGGCTACACCTTC.